A single sample is the source of the 13 T cell receptor beta chains below, sequenced in a study of CD4+ T cells in melanoma. The assay was immunoSEQ multiplex PCR, and TCRdb's table has in-frame clones only and misses some. Here the sample spans more than 20,000 clones, approximately 78% being singletons. Receptors originate from a human donor with melanoma.

This clone was picked up a small number of times. The V and J genes are TRBV7-6 and TRBJ2-3; either TRBD1 or TRBD2 may supply D (5 bases each). Deletions cut 1 base from V and 2 bases from J, with 13 bases between. The CDR3 has 16 residues. Germline V CDR1 and CDR2: SGHVS, FNYEAQ. CDR3 bases: TGTGCCAGCAGCTTAGGAGGGGTCCCTACCACAGATACGCAGTATTTT. Translating gives CASSLGGVPTTDTQYF. Using reference TRBV7-6 and TRBJ2-3 for the parts outside the CDR3, the full variable domain is GAGVSQSPRYKVTKRGQDVALRCDPISGHVSLYWYRQALGQGPEFLTYFNYEAQQDKSGLPNDRFSAERPEGSISTLTIQRTEQRDSAMYRCASSLGGVPTTDTQYFGPGTRLTVL.

This chain joins TRBV19 and TRBJ1-2, with TRBD1 matching 7 bases. There are 13 residues in the CDR3. Germline V lookup: CDR1 LNHDA, CDR2 SQIVND (reference sequence). The junction had 9 bases not matched to a gene; V was cut back by 6 bases and J by 8 bases. The CDR3 nucleotides read TGTGCCAGTAGCTCGACAGGGATTTTAGGCTACACCTTC. This translates into CASSSTGILGYTF.

This clone was found a few times. The chain couples TRBV10-1 to TRBJ2-7; 12 nucleotides line up with TRBD1. With V trimmed by 3 bases and J by 6 bases, 6 bases remained unmatched. The CDR3 length is 15 residues. Germline CDR1 and CDR2: WNHNN and SYGVQD (reference sequence). The DNA of the CDR3 is TGCGCCAGCAGTGATCCTGGGACAGGGGGCCGCGAGCAGTACTTC. Residues: CASSDPGTGGREQYF.

The chain combines TRBV5-8 with TRBJ2-5, with 15 nucleotides matching TRBD2. The germline V gene encodes CDR1 SGHTS and CDR2 YDEGEE. This CDR3 comprises 16 residues. Trimming took 3 bases from V and 2 from J; bases not matched to a gene: 2. The CDR3 region is CASSSGLAGGQETQYF. As DNA, the CDR3 is TGTGCCAGCAGCTCCGGACTAGCGGGGGGGCAAGAGACCCAGTACTTC.

The CDR3 region has the DNA TGTGCCAGCAGCTTTAGGGGGGGTTCAAATTCACCCCTCCACTTT. It codes for CASSFRGGSNSPLHF. The chain joins TRBV7-8 to TRBJ1-6; D may be TRBD1 (6 bases). The CDR3 is 15 amino acids. V was cut by 3 bases and J by 7 bases, with 13 bases left in between. Germline loops: CDR1 SGHVS, CDR2 FQNEAQ.

The chain is built from TRBV2 and TRBJ1-1; unclear D gene. V lost 1 base, J lost 4 bases, and 13 bases lay in between. This CDR3 spans 15 amino acids. Germline values: CDR1 SNHLY, CDR2 FYNNEI. CDR3 in DNA: TGTGCCAGCAGTGAAGTTGGCCCAGCGGGCACTGAAGCTTTCTTT. This encodes CASSEVGPAGTEAFF.

V gene TRBV6-5 combines with J gene TRBJ1-2; a weak D match, TRBD1 (5 bases). This CDR3 contains 15 residues. Trimming stripped 2 bases from V and 7 bases from J, with 17 bases between. Germline lookup yields CDR1 MNHEY and CDR2 SVGAGI. The DNA of the CDR3 is TGTGCCAGCAGTTACCTTACGAGGGGAAGGGGTGGCTACACCTTC. This gives the protein CASSYLTRGRGGYTF.

The chain has TRBV2 and TRBJ2-3; D unclear. The V gene lost 1 base and the J gene lost 2 bases, with 10 bases spanning the gap. Germline V gene sequence: CDR1 SNHLY, CDR2 FYNNEI. The CDR3 contains 15 residues. The DNA for the CDR3 is TGTGCCAGCAGTGAAGGAAATAGACTCACAGATACGCAGTATTTT. Translating it yields CASSEGNRLTDTQYF. Complete variable domain (other parts from reference TRBV2 and TRBJ2-3): EPEVTQTPSHQVTQMGQEVILRCVPISNHLYFYWYRQILGQKVEFLVSFYNNEISEKSEIFDDQFSVERPDGSNFTLKIRSTKLEDSAMYFCASSEGNRLTDTQYFGPGTRLTVL.

This sequence joins TRBV7-2 and TRBJ2-3; 7 bases are shared with TRBD2. Unmatched junction bases numbered 15, after V lost 5 bases and J lost 4 bases. There are 17 residues in the CDR3. CDR1 is SGHTA, CDR2 FQGNSA, per germline. In DNA form, the CDR3 reads TGTGCCAGCAGCCGAAGAATGGGCGGGGGTGCCCCAGATACGCAGTATTTT. Translated: CASSRRMGGGAPDTQYF.

The gene calls are TRBV18 and TRBJ2-7; 8 bases are shared with TRBD2. CDR1 is KGHSH and CDR2 is LQKENI in the germline V gene. V trimming: 4 bases; J trimming: 6 bases; junction bases outside the gene matches: 14. This CDR3 has 16 residues. DNA for the CDR3: TGTGCCAGCTCACGAACTAGCGGAGGGACCAGAGGCGAGCAGTACTTC. This gives the protein CASSRTSGGTRGEQYF.

This clone was observed a handful of times. This chain uses TRBV18 with TRBJ1-2; tentatively, D is TRBD1 (5 bases). V lost 2 bases and J 10 bases, leaving 11 bases between the germline ends. The CDR3 sequence is 12 residues long. CDR1 is KGHSH and CDR2 is LQKENI in the germline V gene. Here the CDR3 reads CASSPVPGPYTF. For the CDR3, the DNA is TGTGCCAGCTCACCAGTTCCGGGACCCTACACCTTC.

This clone was observed a few times. In nucleotides, the CDR3 is TGTGCCAGCAGTCTCCCGGGCACAGATACGCAGTATTTT. It yields the protein CASSLPGTDTQYF. The chain carries TRBV6-5 and TRBJ2-3; D is uncertain. The V gene lost 5 bases and the J gene lost 1 base, with 7 bases spanning the gap. Germline V gene lookup returns CDR1 MNHEY and CDR2 SVGAGI. The CDR3 extends over 13 amino acids.

This clone showed up just a few times. The chain uses TRBV23-1 and TRBJ1-1; D call uncertain. TRBV23-1 belongs to the ORF category, with a function that is uncertain. This CDR3 region has 12 residues. V was pared by 8 bases and J by 4 bases, with 11 bases between. In DNA, the CDR3 is TGCGCCAGCTCTATGGAGGGCACTGAAGCTTTCTTT. Residues: CASSMEGTEAFF.